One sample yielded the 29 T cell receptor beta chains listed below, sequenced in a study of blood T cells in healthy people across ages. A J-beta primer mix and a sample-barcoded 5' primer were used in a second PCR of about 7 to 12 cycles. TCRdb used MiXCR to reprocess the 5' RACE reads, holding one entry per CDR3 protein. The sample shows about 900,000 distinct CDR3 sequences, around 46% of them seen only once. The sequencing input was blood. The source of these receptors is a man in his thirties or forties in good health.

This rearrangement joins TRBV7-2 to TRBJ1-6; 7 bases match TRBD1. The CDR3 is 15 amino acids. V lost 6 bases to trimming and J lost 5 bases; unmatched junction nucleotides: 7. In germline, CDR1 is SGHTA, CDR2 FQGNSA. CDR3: CASSWDRADNSPLHF. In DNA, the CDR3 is TGTGCCAGCAGTTGGGACAGAGCCGATAATTCACCCCTCCACTTT.

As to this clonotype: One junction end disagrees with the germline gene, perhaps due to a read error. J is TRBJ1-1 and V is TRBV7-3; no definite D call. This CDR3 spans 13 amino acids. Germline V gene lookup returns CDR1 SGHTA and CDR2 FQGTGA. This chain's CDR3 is CASSLGMTAGAFF. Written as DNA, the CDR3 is TGCGCCAGCAGCTTGGGTATGACGGCTGGAGCTTTCTTT.

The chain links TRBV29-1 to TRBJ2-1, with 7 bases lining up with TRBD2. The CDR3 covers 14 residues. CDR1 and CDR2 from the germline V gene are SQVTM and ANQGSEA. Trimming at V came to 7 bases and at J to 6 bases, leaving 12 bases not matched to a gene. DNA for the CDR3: TGCAGCGGACGACTAACCAGCGGGGCCAATGAGCAGTTCTTC. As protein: CSGRLTSGANEQFF.

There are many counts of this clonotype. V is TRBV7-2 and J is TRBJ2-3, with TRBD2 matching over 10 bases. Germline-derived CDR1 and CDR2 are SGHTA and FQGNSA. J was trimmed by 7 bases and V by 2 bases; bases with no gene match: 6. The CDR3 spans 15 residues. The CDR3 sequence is CASSLSSGGLYTQYF. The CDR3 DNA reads TGTGCCAGCAGCTTAAGTAGCGGGGGGCTATATACGCAGTATTTT.

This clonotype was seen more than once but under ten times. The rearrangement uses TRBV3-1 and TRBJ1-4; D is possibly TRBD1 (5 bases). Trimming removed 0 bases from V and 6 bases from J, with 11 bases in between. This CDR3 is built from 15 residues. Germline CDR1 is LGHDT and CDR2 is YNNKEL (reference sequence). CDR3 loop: CASSQDDGAYEKLFF. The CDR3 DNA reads TGTGCCAGCAGCCAAGATGACGGGGCCTATGAAAAACTGTTTTTT.

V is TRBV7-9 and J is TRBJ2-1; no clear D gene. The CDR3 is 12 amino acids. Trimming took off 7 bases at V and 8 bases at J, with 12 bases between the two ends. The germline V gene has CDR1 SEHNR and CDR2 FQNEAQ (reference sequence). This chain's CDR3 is CASIQTDHEQFF. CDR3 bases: TGTGCCAGCATTCAAACGGACCATGAGCAGTTCTTC.

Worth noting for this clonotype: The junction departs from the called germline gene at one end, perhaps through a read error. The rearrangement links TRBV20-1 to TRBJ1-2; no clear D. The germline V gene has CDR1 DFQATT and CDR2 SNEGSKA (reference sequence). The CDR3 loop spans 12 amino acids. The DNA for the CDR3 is TGCGGTGCTAGAGATGACCGCTATGGCTACACCTTC. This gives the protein CGARDDRYGYTF.

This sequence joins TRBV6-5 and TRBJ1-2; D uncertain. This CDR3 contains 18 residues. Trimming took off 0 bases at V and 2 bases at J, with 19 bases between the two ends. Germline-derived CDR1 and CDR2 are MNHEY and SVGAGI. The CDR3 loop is CASSYSIPLRDSNYGYTF. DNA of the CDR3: TGTGCCAGCAGTTACTCGATTCCCCTCCGGGATTCCAACTATGGCTACACCTTC.

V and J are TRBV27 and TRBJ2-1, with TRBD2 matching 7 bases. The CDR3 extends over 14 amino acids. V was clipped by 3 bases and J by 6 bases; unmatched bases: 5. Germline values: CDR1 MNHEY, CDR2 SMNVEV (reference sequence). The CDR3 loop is CASSFGGGGNEQFF. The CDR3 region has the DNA TGTGCCAGCAGTTTTGGGGGGGGGGGCAATGAGCAGTTCTTC.

The CDR3 spells CAVGGEGRKYNEQFF. In DNA, the CDR3 is TGTGCCGTCGGGGGAGAGGGTAGGAAATACAATGAGCAGTTCTTC. This sequence joins TRBV27 and TRBJ2-1, with D perhaps TRBD2 (6 bases). Between the trimmed V and J ends, which lost 11 bases and 4 bases, there was a span of 21 bases. CDR1 is MNHEY and CDR2 is SMNVEV in the germline V gene (reference sequence). The CDR3 spans 15 residues.

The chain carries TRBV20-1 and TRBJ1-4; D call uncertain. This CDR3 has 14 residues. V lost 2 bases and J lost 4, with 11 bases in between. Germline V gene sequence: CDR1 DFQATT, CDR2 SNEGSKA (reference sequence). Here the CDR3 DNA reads TGCAGTGCTAGACCCCCAGCCTATAATGAAAAACTGTTTTTT. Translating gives CSARPPAYNEKLFF.

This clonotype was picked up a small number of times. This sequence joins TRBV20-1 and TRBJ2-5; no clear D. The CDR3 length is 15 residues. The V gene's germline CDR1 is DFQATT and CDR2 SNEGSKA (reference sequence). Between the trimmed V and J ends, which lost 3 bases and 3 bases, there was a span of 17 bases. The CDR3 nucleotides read TGCAGTGCTAGCCCCATAGATCAACCCAAAGAGACCCAGTACTTC. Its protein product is CSASPIDQPKETQYF.

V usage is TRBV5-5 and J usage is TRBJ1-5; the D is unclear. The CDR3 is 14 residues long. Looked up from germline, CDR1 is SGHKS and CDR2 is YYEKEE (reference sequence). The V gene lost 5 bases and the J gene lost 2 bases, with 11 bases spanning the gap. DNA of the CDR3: TGTGCCAGCAGGGAGAGGATGGGCAATCAGCCCCAGCATTTT. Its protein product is CASRERMGNQPQHF.

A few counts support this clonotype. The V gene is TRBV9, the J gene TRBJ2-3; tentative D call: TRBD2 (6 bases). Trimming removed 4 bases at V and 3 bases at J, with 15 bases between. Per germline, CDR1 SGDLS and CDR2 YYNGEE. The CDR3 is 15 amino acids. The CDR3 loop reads CASSPREVGTDTQYF. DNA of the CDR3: TGTGCCAGCAGCCCGAGGGAGGTCGGGACAGATACGCAGTATTTT.

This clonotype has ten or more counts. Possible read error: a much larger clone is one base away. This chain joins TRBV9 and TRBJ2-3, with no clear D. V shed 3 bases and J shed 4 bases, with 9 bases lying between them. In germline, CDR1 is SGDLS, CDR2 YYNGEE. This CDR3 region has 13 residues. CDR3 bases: TGTGCCAGCAGCGGAGGCCTTTCAGATACGCAGTATTTT. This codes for CASSGGLSDTQYF.

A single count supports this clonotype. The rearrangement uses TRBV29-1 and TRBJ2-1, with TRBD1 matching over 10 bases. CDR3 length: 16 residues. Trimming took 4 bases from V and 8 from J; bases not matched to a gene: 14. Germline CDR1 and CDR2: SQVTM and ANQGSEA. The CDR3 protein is CSVVGTGGTGADEQFF. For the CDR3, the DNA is TGCAGCGTTGTTGGGACCGGCGGGACAGGGGCCGATGAGCAGTTCTTC.

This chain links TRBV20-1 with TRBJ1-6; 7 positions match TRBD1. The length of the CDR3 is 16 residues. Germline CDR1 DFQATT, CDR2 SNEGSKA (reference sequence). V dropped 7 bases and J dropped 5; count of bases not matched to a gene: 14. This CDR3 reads CSVSGPGTANNSPLHF. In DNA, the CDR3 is TGCAGTGTTTCGGGCCCCGGGACAGCCAATAATTCACCCCTCCACTTT.

The CDR3 loop is CASGLLDEQYF. CDR3 nucleotides: TGTGCCTCGGGGCTATTGGATGAGCAGTACTTC. The V gene is TRBV7-3, the J gene TRBJ2-5; either TRBD1 or TRBD2 may supply D (5 bases each). CDR1 SGHTA and CDR2 FQGTGA come from the germline V gene. The CDR3 extends over 11 amino acids. The ends were cut back, 11 bases at V and 11 bases at J, with 18 bases in the middle.

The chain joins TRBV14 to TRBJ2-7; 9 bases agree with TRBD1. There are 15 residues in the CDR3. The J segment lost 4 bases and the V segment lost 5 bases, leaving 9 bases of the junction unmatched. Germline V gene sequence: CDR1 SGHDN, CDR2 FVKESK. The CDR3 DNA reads TGTGCCAGCAGCTACAGACAGGGGGGATCTTACGAGCAGTACTTC. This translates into CASSYRQGGSYEQYF.

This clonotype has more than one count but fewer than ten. The DNA for the CDR3 is TGTGCCAGCAGCGCCCGGACAGGGGGCGATAGGGAAGCTTTCTTT. Amino acids: CASSARTGGDREAFF. The V and J genes are TRBV7-9 and TRBJ1-1; 11 bases line up with TRBD1. The CDR3 length is 15 residues. V lost 5 bases to trimming and J lost 8 bases; unmatched junction nucleotides: 10. Germline CDR1 reads SEHNR; CDR2 reads FQNEAQ (reference sequence).

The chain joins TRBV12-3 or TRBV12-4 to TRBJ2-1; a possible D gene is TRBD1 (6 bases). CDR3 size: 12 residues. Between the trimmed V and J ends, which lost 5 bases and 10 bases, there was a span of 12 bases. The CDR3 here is CASSQGMCEQFF. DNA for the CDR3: TGTGCCAGCAGTCAGGGGATGTGCGAGCAGTTCTTC.

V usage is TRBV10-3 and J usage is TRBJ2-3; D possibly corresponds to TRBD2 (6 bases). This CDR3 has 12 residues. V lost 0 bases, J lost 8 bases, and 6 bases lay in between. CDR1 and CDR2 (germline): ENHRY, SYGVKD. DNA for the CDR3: TGTGCCATCAGTGAGTCGGGAGGTACGCAGTATTTT. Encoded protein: CAISESGGTQYF.

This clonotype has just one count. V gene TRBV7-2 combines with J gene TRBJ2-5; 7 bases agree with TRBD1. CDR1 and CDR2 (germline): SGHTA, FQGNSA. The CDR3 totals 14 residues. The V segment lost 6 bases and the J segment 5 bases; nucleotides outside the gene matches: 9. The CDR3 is CASRRTGFAETQYF. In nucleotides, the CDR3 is TGTGCCAGCAGGCGGACAGGTTTTGCGGAGACCCAGTACTTC. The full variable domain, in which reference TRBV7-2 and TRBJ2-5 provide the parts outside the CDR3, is GAGVSQSPSNKVTEKGKDVELRCDPISGHTALYWYRQSLGQGLEFLIYFQGNSAPDKSGLPSDRFSAERTGGSVSTLTIQRTQQEDSAVYLCASRRTGFAETQYFGPGTRLLVL.

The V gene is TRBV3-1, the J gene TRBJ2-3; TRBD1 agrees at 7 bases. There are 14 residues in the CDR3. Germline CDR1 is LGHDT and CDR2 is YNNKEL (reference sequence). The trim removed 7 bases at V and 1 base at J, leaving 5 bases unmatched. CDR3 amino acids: CASTRDRRTDTQYF. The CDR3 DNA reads TGTGCCAGCACCCGGGACAGACGCACAGATACGCAGTATTTT.

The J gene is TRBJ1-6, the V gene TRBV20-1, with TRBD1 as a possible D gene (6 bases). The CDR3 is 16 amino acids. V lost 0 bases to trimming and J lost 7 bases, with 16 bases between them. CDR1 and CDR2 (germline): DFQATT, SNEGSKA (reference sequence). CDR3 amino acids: CSAREGGQTFNSPLHF. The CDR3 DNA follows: TGCAGTGCTAGAGAAGGTGGACAGACGTTCAATTCACCCCTCCACTTT.

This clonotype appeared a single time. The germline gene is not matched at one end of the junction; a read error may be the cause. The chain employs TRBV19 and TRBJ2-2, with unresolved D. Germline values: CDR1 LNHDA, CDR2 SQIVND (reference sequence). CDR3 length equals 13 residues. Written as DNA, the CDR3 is TGTGCCGGTAGCCTAGTTCGAACCGGGGAGCTGTTTTTT. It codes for CAGSLVRTGELFF.

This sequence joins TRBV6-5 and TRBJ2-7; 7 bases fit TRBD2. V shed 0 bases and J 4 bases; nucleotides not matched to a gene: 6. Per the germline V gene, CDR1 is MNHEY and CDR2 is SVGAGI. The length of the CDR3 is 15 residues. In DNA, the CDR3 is TGTGCCAGCAGTTACTCCCGGGGGGTGATTTACGAGCAGTACTTC. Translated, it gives CASSYSRGVIYEQYF.

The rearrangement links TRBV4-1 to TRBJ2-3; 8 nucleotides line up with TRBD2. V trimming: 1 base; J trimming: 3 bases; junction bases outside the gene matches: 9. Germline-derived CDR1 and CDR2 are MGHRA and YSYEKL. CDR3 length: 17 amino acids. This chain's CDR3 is CASSQGRSGGLTDTQYF. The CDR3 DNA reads TGCGCCAGCAGCCAAGGACGCAGCGGGGGCCTAACAGATACGCAGTATTTT.

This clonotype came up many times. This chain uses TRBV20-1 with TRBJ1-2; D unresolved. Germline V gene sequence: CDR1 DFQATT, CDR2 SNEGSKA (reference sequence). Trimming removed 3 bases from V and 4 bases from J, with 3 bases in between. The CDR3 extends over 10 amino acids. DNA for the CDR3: TGCAGTGCTAGGGGCTATGGCTACACCTTC. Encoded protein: CSARGYGYTF.